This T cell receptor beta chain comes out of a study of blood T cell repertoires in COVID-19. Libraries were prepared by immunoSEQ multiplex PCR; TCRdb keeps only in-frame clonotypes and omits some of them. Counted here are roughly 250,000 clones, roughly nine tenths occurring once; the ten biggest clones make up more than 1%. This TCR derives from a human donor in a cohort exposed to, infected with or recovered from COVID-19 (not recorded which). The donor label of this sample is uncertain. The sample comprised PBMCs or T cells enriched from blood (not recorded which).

CDR3 sequence reads: CASGHGQGTPGRDEQYF. Written as DNA, the CDR3 is TGCGCCAGCGGCCATGGACAGGGGACTCCCGGGAGGGACGAGCAGTACTTC. V usage is TRBV5-1 and J usage is TRBJ2-7; D perhaps matches TRBD1 (9 bases). The CDR3 has 17 amino acids. Trimming took off 7 bases at V and 5 bases at J, with 28 bases between the two ends. The germline V gene has CDR1 SGHRS and CDR2 YFSETQ.